This T cell receptor beta chain was identified during a study of shared clonotypes between healthy human individuals. Germline lookup yields CDR1 SQVTM and CDR2 ANQGSEA. This CDR3 is built from 12 residues. Trimming shortened V by 0 bases and J by 7 bases, and 6 bases separated the two germline ends. Note on this clone: Its antigen is undetermined.

In the authors' methods: Junction-only sequences without quality scores were provided by ImmunoSEQ, so filtering was different. Profiling relied on immunoSEQ multiplex PCR, and the TCRdb table lists in-frame clones only, not all of them. That table is the source of V, J and clone size, and D and trimming were worked out from the DNA. This table holds some 2.4 million clones, 93% found once. Study conclusions and caveats: Memory subsets had estimated richness that was generally smaller than that of naive subsets. Clonotypes shared by all four sorted-subset donors had higher generation probabilities than non-shared clonotypes.

This chain links TRBV29-1 with TRBJ1-4; D not certain. What was sequenced was naive CD4+ T cells from PBMCs. The subset here: CD45RA+ positively selected. The clonotype originates from a man younger than 35 in good health. Some clones in this sample may be carry-over from other donors' samples. CDR3 sequence: CSVEDTGEKLFF. The CDR3 DNA is TGCAGCGTTGAAGATACTGGTGAAAAACTGTTTTTT.